Given below is one T cell receptor (beta chain) in context. PCR used 60 Vbeta primers and 13 Jbeta primers. TCRdb's copy holds only in-frame clones and misses some; the assay was immunoSEQ multiplex PCR. Here the sample spans 150,000 to 160,000 clones, approximately 80% being singletons. The data stem from a study of cytomegalovirus exposure and HLA in healthy donors. V shed 4 bases and J 0 bases; nucleotides not matched to a gene: 4. CDR1 and CDR2 from the germline V gene are SEHNR and FQNEAQ (reference sequence). The CDR3 runs 16 residues. The material sequenced was PBMCs. This rearrangement joins TRBV7-9 to TRBJ1-2; 11 bases fit TRBD1. This TCR was recovered from a man aged 25 to 45 in good health and CMV-seropositive. CDR3 amino acids: CASSWTGGSSNYGYTF. The CDR3 DNA reads TGTGCCAGCAGCTGGACAGGGGGCTCCTCTAACTATGGCTACACCTTC.